The T cell receptor (beta chain) under discussion was sequenced for a study of PD-1 blockade in classical Hodgkin lymphoma. General study points: Nothing has yet pinned down what causes the repertoire differences, possibly disease activity or prior therapy. CD4+ TCR diversity rose significantly by C4D1, and CD8+ TCR diversity did not.

Generated by immunoSEQ multiplex PCR, the TCRdb table keeps only in-frame clones and is missing some. This table has about 17,000 clones, roughly 65% appearing once. Regarding this clone: Its specificity is unknown.

The sample's time point: cycle 4 day 1 (C4D1), after around six weeks of nivolumab. Every single patient, without exception, relapsed after autologous stem cell transplantation, and brentuximab vedotin exposure varied. This CDR3 is 15 amino acids long. CDR1 is SGHDT, CDR2 YYEEEE, per germline. V lost 2 bases and J lost 8; bases outside the gene matches: 10. The material sequenced was peripheral blood mononuclear cells (PBMCs), taken before the fourth cycle of nivolumab. The chain has TRBV5-6 and TRBJ2-1, with 7 bases aligning to TRBD2. This receptor was obtained from a human donor with classical Hodgkin lymphoma. CDR3 sequence (DNA): TGTGCCAGCAGCTTCGGAGGGGAGGGGCGCTATGAGCAGTTCTTC. Its protein is CASSFGGEGRYEQFF.